Each of the 15 T cell receptor beta chains below was sequenced from the same sample in a study of naive and memory T cell subsets. The study's findings and limits: Possibly reflecting memory cells re-expressing CD45RA, a few larger clonotypes occurred in naive repertoires, especially CD8.

No cognate antigen is known for these TCRs. The beta constant-region primer was an equimolar mix of two oligonucleotides covering TRBC1 and TRBC2. Four rounds of PCR amplified the ligated cDNA using nested alpha and beta constant-region primers plus SP2. TCRdb used MiXCR to reprocess the UMI-ligation and nested PCR reads, holding one entry per CDR3 protein. The profile covers around 160,000 distinct CDR3 sequences, with roughly 23% appearing a single time and roughly 0.1% taken by the ten largest. The material sequenced was naive CD4+ T cells from blood. These receptors all stem from a human donor in good health.

The V and J genes are TRBV5-1 and TRBJ2-3; a possible D gene is TRBD1 (6 bases). The CDR3 has 13 residues. Germline CDR1 SGHRS, CDR2 YFSETQ. Trimming took 4 bases from V and 6 from J, leaving 12 bases between them. CDR3 DNA sequence: TGCGCCAGCAGCGCCACAGGGAAGGATACGCAGTATTTT. Translated, it gives CASSATGKDTQYF.

This clonotype showed up just a few times. The CDR3 region is CASSPASGPTYGYTF. CDR3 bases: TGTGCCAGCAGTCCAGCGTCGGGGCCTACCTATGGCTACACCTTC. This sequence joins TRBV6-1 and TRBJ1-2; perhaps TRBD1 as D (5 bases). V gave up 5 bases and J gave up 4 bases, with 17 bases separating them. The CDR3 runs 15 residues. Germline V gives CDR1 MNHNS, CDR2 SASEGT.

This clonotype has a count of ten or more. The chain couples TRBV29-1 to TRBJ2-3; tentatively, D is TRBD1 (5 bases). Trimming removed 4 bases at V and 4 bases at J, with 12 bases between. Germline CDR1 is SQVTM and CDR2 is ANQGSEA. CDR3 length: 13 residues. The CDR3 reads CSVVAGWADTQYF. In DNA form, the CDR3 reads TGCAGCGTTGTGGCAGGGTGGGCAGATACGCAGTATTTT.

The chain couples TRBV4-2 to TRBJ2-3; TRBD2 matches 13 bases. This CDR3 is built from 17 residues. V lost 4 bases to trimming and J lost 6 bases; unmatched junction nucleotides: 10. Per germline, CDR1 LGHNA and CDR2 YNFKEQ. The CDR3, as DNA: TGTGCCAGCAGCCGAACCGGGACTAGCGGGACCTCCGATACGCAGTATTTT. Protein sequence: CASSRTGTSGTSDTQYF.

The sample holds a few counts of this clonotype. This chain joins TRBV7-2 and TRBJ2-7; no reliable D call. CDR3 length: 15 residues. CDR1 and CDR2 (germline): SGHTA, FQGNSA. V gave up 1 base and J gave up 0 bases, with 10 bases separating them. DNA for the CDR3: TGTGCCAGCAGCTTAGTACAGAGTAGCTCCTACGAGCAGTACTTC. The encoded protein is CASSLVQSSSYEQYF.

This clonotype was counted a few times. The CDR3 sequence is CASSLSPGPGEQFF. CDR3 bases: TGTGCCAGCAGTTTAAGCCCAGGGCCTGGTGAGCAGTTCTTC. The gene calls are TRBV12-3 or TRBV12-4 and TRBJ2-1; D might be TRBD1 (5 bases). V gave up 2 bases and J gave up 9 bases, with 14 bases separating them. The CDR3 is 14 amino acids.

This clonotype showed up many times. This chain uses TRBV3-1 with TRBJ2-3; a weak D match, TRBD1 (5 bases). V lost 7 bases to trimming and J lost 3 bases, with 17 bases between them. Looked up from germline, CDR1 is LGHDT and CDR2 is YNNKEL (reference sequence). CDR3 length equals 15 residues. Written as DNA, the CDR3 is TGTGCCAGCACCCACCGGTGGGGCGGAACAGATACGCAGTATTTT. This sequence encodes CASTHRWGGTDTQYF.

The table lists this clonotype with many counts. This chain links TRBV6-6 with TRBJ1-2; D is undetermined. Germline V gene lookup returns CDR1 MNHNY and CDR2 SVGAGI (reference sequence). The V end lost 6 bases, the J end lost 3 bases, and 11 bases lay between the germline ends. The CDR3 spans 13 residues. The CDR3 region is CASSPYRYYGYTF. In nucleotides, the CDR3 is TGTGCCAGCAGCCCCTATAGATACTATGGCTACACCTTC.

This clonotype was counted between two and nine times. This chain joins TRBV6-2 or TRBV6-3 and TRBJ2-7; D might be TRBD1 (5 bases). V was pared by 2 bases and J by 6 bases, with 14 bases between. Germline CDR1 reads MNHEY; CDR2 reads SVGEGT. The CDR3 runs to 14 residues. The CDR3 reads CASSYVQGTSEQYF. The DNA for the CDR3 is TGTGCCAGCAGTTACGTCCAGGGAACCTCCGAGCAGTACTTC.

The gene calls are TRBV5-1 and TRBJ2-1; 7 bases map to TRBD1. The length of the CDR3 is 17 residues. The J segment lost 0 bases and the V segment lost 5 bases, leaving 11 bases of the junction unmatched. Germline CDR1 reads SGHRS; CDR2 reads YFSETQ. CDR3 amino acids: CASRTGTAETSYNEQFF. Written as DNA, the CDR3 is TGCGCCAGCAGAACCGGGACAGCTGAAACCTCCTACAATGAGCAGTTCTTC. Looking up the rest from reference TRBV5-1 and TRBJ2-1 gives the full variable domain: KAGVTQTPRYLIKTRGQQVTLSCSPISGHRSVSWYQQTPGQGLQFLFEYFSETQRNKGNFPGRFSGRQFSNSRSEMNVSTLELGDSALYLCASRTGTAETSYNEQFFGPGTRLTVL.

CDR3 region: CASCRQVSYEQYF. DNA of the CDR3: TGTGCCAGCTGTCGACAGGTCTCCTACGAGCAGTACTTC. The rearrangement joins TRBV6-1 to TRBJ2-7; the D gene is possibly TRBD1 (6 bases). The germline V and J ends were trimmed by 8 bases and 0 bases, with 11 bases remaining between them. CDR1 MNHNS and CDR2 SASEGT come from the germline V gene. The CDR3 length is 13 residues.

The chain recombines TRBV11-2 with TRBJ2-5; no clear D gene. Germline V gives CDR1 SGHAT, CDR2 FQNNGV. The V end was cut by 3 bases, the J end by 1 base, with 6 bases between. The CDR3 spans 13 residues. The CDR3 nucleotides read TGTGCCAGCAGCTTCGGCGTCCAAGAGACCCAGTACTTC. This codes for CASSFGVQETQYF.

This clonotype turned up a few times. The chain uses TRBV9 and TRBJ2-2; D ambiguous. This CDR3 has 13 amino acids. V dropped 1 base and J dropped 7 bases, with 8 bases sitting between them. The germline gives CDR1 SGDLS, CDR2 YYNGEE. CDR3 coding DNA: TGTGCCAGCAGCGTAACTTGGAGCGGGGAGCTGTTTTTT. Protein sequence: CASSVTWSGELFF.

A few counts support this clonotype. The chain joins TRBV19 to TRBJ1-5; no firm D call. V was trimmed by 1 base and J by 9 bases, leaving 7 bases between them. CDR3 length equals 12 residues. The germline CDR1 and CDR2 sequences are LNHDA and SQIVND (reference sequence). The CDR3 protein is CASSIGRRPQHF. In DNA, the CDR3 is TGTGCCAGTAGTATAGGTCGGAGGCCCCAGCATTTT.

This clonotype has a count of ten or more. In nucleotides, the CDR3 is TGCAGCGTCAGCCGGGACGTTAATTCACCCCTCCACTTT. It yields the protein CSVSRDVNSPLHF. This chain joins TRBV29-1 and TRBJ1-6; TRBD1 might be the D (5 bases). The germline gives CDR1 SQVTM, CDR2 ANQGSEA. The CDR3 loop spans 13 amino acids. Trimming removed 6 bases from V and 6 bases from J, with 12 bases in between.